A single T cell receptor beta chain is shown here with its context. Its antigen remains unknown. In TCRdb, the reads were re-called with MiXCR into one record per CDR3 protein. In the table there are nearly 700,000 distinct CDR3 sequences, roughly 36% of which are singletons. The entry originates in a study of T cell repertoires in cytomegalovirus infection. For the study at large: Alongside well-studied HLA-B-restricted CMV epitopes, recently identified HLA-C-restricted CMV epitopes were also used. Public TCR beta signature analysis indicated the presence of both CMV infection and matching HLA type. General study results and limits: Of the TCR beta families, the public ones yielded a cumulative frequency that identified carriers of CMV plus the relevant HLA. HLA-C-restricted CMV-specific TCR beta clonotypes prevailed in the ex vivo response.

Germline V gives CDR1 SGHNT, CDR2 YYREEE (reference sequence). The CDR3 is 15 amino acids. The junction had 6 bases not matched to a gene; V was cut back by 4 bases and J by 0 bases. The material sequenced was cultured PBMCs, taken from culture after CMV antigen stimulation. The chain combines TRBV5-4 with TRBJ2-7; TRBD2 agrees at 8 bases. The TCR sequence derives from a human donor in good health (CMV status not recorded). Some clones in this sample may be carry-over from other donors' samples. The CDR3 loop reads CASSIAGSSSYEQYF. The CDR3, as DNA: TGTGCCAGCAGCATAGCGGGATCAAGCTCCTACGAGCAGTACTTC. The variable domain in full, with the rest retrieved from reference TRBV5-4 and TRBJ2-7, is ETGVTQSPTHLIKTRGQQVTLRCSSQSGHNTVSWYQQALGQGPQFIFQYYREEENGRGNFPPRFSGLQFPNYSSELNVNALELDDSALYLCASSIAGSSSYEQYFGPGTRLTVT.